Shown below are 26 T cell receptor beta chains from a single sample sequenced in a study of T-cell reconstitution after alpha-beta-depleted transplantation in children. Unique molecular identifiers were incorporated into the prepared TCRbeta library. Each CDR3 protein is one row after TCRdb ran MiXCR on the PCR reads. The repertoire holds about 310,000 distinct CDR3 sequences, with over 20% as singletons. Sequenced material: PBMCs, mostly from graft donor cells, taken 180 days after TCRalphabeta/CD19-depleted stem cell transplant. Receptors were obtained from a male patient aged 5 to 17 who had a stem cell transplant for acute lymphoblastic leukemia, so the T cells may come from the graft donor.

This clonotype has only a few counts. V and J are TRBV5-6 and TRBJ2-5; D is perhaps TRBD1 (7 bases). This CDR3 comprises 16 residues. CDR1 and CDR2 from the germline V gene are SGHDT and YYEEEE. The germline V and J ends were trimmed by 4 bases and 5 bases, with 21 bases remaining between them. CDR3 in DNA: TGTGCCAGCAGCCGTATTAGACGACTAGGGGGCGAGACCCAGTACTTC. It translates to CASSRIRRLGGETQYF.

The chain uses TRBV19 and TRBJ1-2, with no clear D. CDR1 is LNHDA, CDR2 SQIVND, per germline (reference sequence). Trimming stripped 3 bases from V and 4 bases from J, with 12 bases between. The CDR3 loop spans 14 amino acids. The CDR3 nucleotides are TGTGCCAGTAGTATGGCGGGGAGTTCCTATGGCTACACCTTC. This gives the protein CASSMAGSSYGYTF.

The sample holds a few counts of this clonotype. This chain uses TRBV13 with TRBJ1-1, with D perhaps TRBD1 (6 bases). The CDR3 runs to 13 residues. Germline CDR1 reads PRHDT; CDR2 reads FYEKMQ (reference sequence). Between the trimmed V and J ends, which lost 8 bases and 5 bases, there was a span of 15 bases. CDR3: CASPGVAWTEAFF. DNA for the CDR3: TGTGCCAGCCCAGGGGTGGCATGGACTGAAGCTTTCTTT.

This CDR3 is CASSPGPGVETQYF. DNA of the CDR3: TGTGCCAGCAGTCCCGGGCCTGGGGTAGAGACCCAGTACTTC. The rearrangement uses TRBV7-9 and TRBJ2-5; D not certain. V was trimmed by 6 bases and J by 4 bases, leaving 15 bases between them. Germline V gene data show CDR1 as SEHNR and CDR2 as FQNEAQ (reference sequence). The CDR3 sequence is 14 residues long.

This clonotype came up a few times. The rearrangement links TRBV4-1 to TRBJ2-7, with 8 bases fitting TRBD2. The germline CDR1 and CDR2 sequences are MGHRA and YSYEKL. Trimming took 4 bases from V and 4 from J; bases not matched to a gene: 21. The CDR3 length is 19 residues. The CDR3 DNA sequence: TGCGCCAGCAGCCTCCGTGTCCGTCCAGCGGGGGTTACCGTTTACGAGCAGTACTTC. The encoded protein is CASSLRVRPAGVTVYEQYF.

The count of this clonotype is one. CDR3 region: CSGQGTDTQYF. CDR3 in DNA: TGCAGCGGACAGGGGACAGATACGCAGTATTTT. This rearrangement joins TRBV29-1 to TRBJ2-3; 8 bases align to TRBD1. This CDR3 is 11 amino acids long. Germline V gene data show CDR1 as SQVTM and CDR2 as ANQGSEA. Trimming cost V 7 bases and J 3 bases; bases outside gene matches: 0.

The chain has TRBV5-1 and TRBJ2-2; D unresolved. V was pared by 4 bases and J by 0 bases, with 13 bases between. The CDR3 consists of 16 residues. The germline V gene encodes CDR1 SGHRS and CDR2 YFSETQ. The CDR3 bases are TGCGCCAGCAGCCGGAGCCTGGGTGCGAACACCGGGGAGCTGTTTTTT. The encoded protein is CASSRSLGANTGELFF.

J is TRBJ1-4 and V is TRBV29-1; D may be TRBD1 (5 bases). The germline V gene encodes CDR1 SQVTM and CDR2 ANQGSEA. This CDR3 is built from 14 residues. Trimming pared 4 bases from V and 0 bases from J, leaving 9 bases between. Here the CDR3 DNA reads TGCAGCGTTGGAGACAGTGCAACTAATGAAAAACTGTTTTTT. It yields the protein CSVGDSATNEKLFF.

V is TRBV6-5 and J is TRBJ2-7, with 8 bases aligning to TRBD2. CDR3 size: 15 residues. The germline CDR1 and CDR2 sequences are MNHEY and SVGAGI. Germline trimming cut 3 bases from V and 5 bases from J; bases unmatched to any gene: 9. The CDR3 is CASSYSGNQAHEQYF. The CDR3 nucleotides read TGTGCCAGCAGTTATAGCGGGAATCAGGCCCACGAGCAGTACTTC.

V gene TRBV5-1 combines with J gene TRBJ1-1; D is uncertain. Looked up from germline, CDR1 is SGHRS and CDR2 is YFSETQ. The V end lost 0 bases, the J end lost 6 bases, and 12 bases lay between the germline ends. This CDR3 comprises 14 residues. CDR3: CASSLALSMAEAFF. CDR3 nucleotides: TGCGCCAGCAGCTTGGCCCTAAGTATGGCTGAAGCTTTCTTT. The full variable domain, completed using reference TRBV5-1 and TRBJ1-1, is KAGVTQTPRYLIKTRGQQVTLSCSPISGHRSVSWYQQTPGQGLQFLFEYFSETQRNKGNFPGRFSGRQFSNSRSEMNVSTLELGDSALYLCASSLALSMAEAFFGQGTRLTVV.

The chain uses TRBV12-3 or TRBV12-4 and TRBJ2-1, with TRBD2 identical over 7 bases. V dropped 5 bases and J dropped 6; count of bases not matched to a gene: 16. The CDR3 is 17 amino acids. This CDR3 reads CASSRHTQGWGGNEQFF. In nucleotides, the CDR3 is TGTGCCAGCAGTAGACATACCCAAGGGTGGGGGGGCAATGAGCAGTTCTTC.

The chain carries TRBV7-7 and TRBJ2-3, with TRBD2 identical over 10 bases. Germline assignment: CDR1 SSHAT and CDR2 FNYEAQ (reference sequence). V gave up 5 bases and J gave up 2 bases; unmatched junction bases: 4. CDR3 length: 15 residues. CDR3 protein: CASSKTSGPTDTQYF. CDR3 sequence (DNA): TGTGCCAGCAGCAAGACTAGCGGGCCCACAGATACGCAGTATTTT.

This clonotype was counted between two and nine times. The chain employs TRBV10-3 and TRBJ2-3; 9 nucleotides agree with TRBD2. In germline, CDR1 is ENHRY, CDR2 SYGVKD. This CDR3 is 16 amino acids long. J lost 0 bases, V lost 8 bases, and 9 bases had no gene match. CDR3 amino acids: CAIGKTSGPSTDTQYF. The CDR3 DNA follows: TGTGCCATCGGGAAGACTAGCGGACCTAGCACAGATACGCAGTATTTT.

J is TRBJ2-2 and V is TRBV7-2, with unresolved D. The CDR3 totals 16 residues. From germline, CDR1 is SGHTA and CDR2 FQGNSA. Trimming removed 3 bases at V and 1 base at J, with 12 bases between. CDR3 residues: CASSFWLSMNTGELFF. CDR3 sequence (DNA): TGTGCCAGCAGCTTCTGGCTATCCATGAACACCGGGGAGCTGTTTTTT. Full variable domain (rest looked up from reference TRBV7-2 and TRBJ2-2): GAGVSQSPSNKVTEKGKDVELRCDPISGHTALYWYRQSLGQGLEFLIYFQGNSAPDKSGLPSDRFSAERTGGSVSTLTIQRTQQEDSAVYLCASSFWLSMNTGELFFGEGSRLTVL.

The chain employs TRBV20-1 and TRBJ2-7; TRBD1 matches 9 bases. The CDR3 spans 15 residues. V shed 6 bases and J 5 bases; nucleotides not matched to a gene: 14. Germline lookup yields CDR1 DFQATT and CDR2 SNEGSKA (reference sequence). The CDR3 DNA sequence: TGCAGTGCGTATCCCGGGACAGGGCCAGGGGACGAGCAGTACTTC. Protein sequence: CSAYPGTGPGDEQYF.

This rearrangement joins TRBV25-1 to TRBJ1-1; 9 nucleotides agree with TRBD1. Germline V CDR1 and CDR2: MGHDK, SYGVNS. Unmatched junction bases numbered 5, after V lost 4 bases and J lost 5 bases. This CDR3 spans 14 amino acids. The CDR3 loop is CASSVTGGGTEAFF. The CDR3 DNA sequence: TGTGCCAGCAGTGTTACAGGGGGCGGGACTGAAGCTTTCTTT.

In the case of this clonotype: An end of the junction does not agree with germline; a read error may underlie this. The chain has TRBV29-1 and TRBJ1-5; D gene unclear. The length of the CDR3 is 12 residues. CDR1 is SQVTM, CDR2 ANQGSEA, per germline. CDR3: CRVESGNQPQHF. The CDR3 DNA reads TGCAGAGTTGAATCGGGGAATCAGCCCCAGCATTTT.

This clonotype has more than one count but fewer than ten. The chain carries TRBV7-3 and TRBJ1-3, with D tentatively TRBD1 (6 bases). CDR3 length equals 18 residues. V lost 5 bases and J 0 bases, leaving 20 bases between the germline ends. The V gene's germline CDR1 is SGHTA and CDR2 FQGTGA. The CDR3 DNA is TGTGCCAGCAGCCCAGTCGGGGGGCGCGTGAGCTCTGGAAACACCATATATTTT. Encoded protein: CASSPVGGRVSSGNTIYF.

The chain couples TRBV6-2 or TRBV6-3 to TRBJ2-3; D gene uncertain. This CDR3 has 14 residues. CDR1 is MNHEY, CDR2 SVGEGT, per germline. Trimming left V 0 bases short and J 6 bases short, with 10 bases between. CDR3 sequence: CASSYSPHSDTQYF. The CDR3 region has the DNA TGTGCCAGCAGTTACTCGCCCCATTCCGATACGCAGTATTTT.

This chain uses TRBV5-6 with TRBJ2-3; TRBD1 aligns across 10 bases. With 4 bases clipped from V and 4 bases from J, the junction kept 12 bases outside the gene matches. The CDR3 loop spans 17 amino acids. Germline V gene lookup returns CDR1 SGHDT and CDR2 YYEEEE. This chain's CDR3 is CASSLPGTGVGADTQYF. CDR3 sequence (DNA): TGTGCCAGCAGCCTACCCGGGACAGGGGTTGGCGCAGATACGCAGTATTTT.

This clonotype was seen a handful of times. The J gene is TRBJ2-5, the V gene TRBV29-1, with D unclear. In germline, CDR1 is SQVTM, CDR2 ANQGSEA. The CDR3 spans 11 residues. With 4 bases removed from V and 5 bases from J, the gap between germline ends came to 8 bases. CDR3 amino acids: CSVGLVETQYF. The CDR3 DNA follows: TGCAGCGTTGGGCTGGTGGAGACCCAGTACTTC.

The table lists this clonotype with a few counts. This sequence joins TRBV5-1 and TRBJ2-5; D uncertain. Trimming removed 4 bases at V and 1 base at J, with 11 bases between. This CDR3 is 14 amino acids long. Looked up from germline, CDR1 is SGHRS and CDR2 is YFSETQ. CDR3 residues: CASSPAPPQETQYF. The CDR3 coding sequence is TGCGCCAGCAGCCCCGCGCCCCCCCAAGAGACCCAGTACTTC.

The chain carries TRBV27 and TRBJ2-1; the match to TRBD2 covers 8 bases. The CDR3 loop spans 14 amino acids. Germline-derived CDR1 and CDR2 are MNHEY and SMNVEV (reference sequence). V gave up 6 bases and J gave up 6 bases; unmatched junction bases: 7. The CDR3 sequence is CASRDIAGSNEQFF. CDR3 in DNA: TGTGCCAGCAGGGACATAGCGGGATCCAATGAGCAGTTCTTC.

There are a few counts of this clonotype. The rearrangement uses TRBV4-3 and TRBJ1-2; the D is unclear. CDR1 and CDR2 (germline): LGHNA, YSLEER. V lost 3 bases and J 4 bases, leaving 18 bases between the germline ends. The CDR3 is 16 amino acids. The CDR3 coding sequence is TGCGCCAGCAGCCAGACTCGAGATTGGCGGGGCTATGGCTACACCTTC. Translation gives CASSQTRDWRGYGYTF.

The chain recombines TRBV20-1 with TRBJ2-1; D not certain. The CDR3 is made up of 13 amino acids. Germline V gives CDR1 DFQATT, CDR2 SNEGSKA (reference sequence). With 6 bases removed from V and 5 bases from J, the gap between germline ends came to 14 bases. The CDR3 loop is CSASTDLNNEQFF. DNA of the CDR3: TGCAGTGCCTCGACCGACCTAAACAATGAGCAGTTCTTC.

This clonotype was picked up a small number of times. This CDR3 is CASSLEWRGELFF. CDR3 DNA: TGTGCCAGCAGTTTAGAGTGGCGCGGGGAGCTGTTTTTT. The rearrangement joins TRBV7-3 to TRBJ2-2; D uncertain. Between the trimmed V and J ends, which lost 6 bases and 7 bases, there was a span of 12 bases. CDR3 length: 13 residues. Germline CDR1 SGHTA, CDR2 FQGTGA.